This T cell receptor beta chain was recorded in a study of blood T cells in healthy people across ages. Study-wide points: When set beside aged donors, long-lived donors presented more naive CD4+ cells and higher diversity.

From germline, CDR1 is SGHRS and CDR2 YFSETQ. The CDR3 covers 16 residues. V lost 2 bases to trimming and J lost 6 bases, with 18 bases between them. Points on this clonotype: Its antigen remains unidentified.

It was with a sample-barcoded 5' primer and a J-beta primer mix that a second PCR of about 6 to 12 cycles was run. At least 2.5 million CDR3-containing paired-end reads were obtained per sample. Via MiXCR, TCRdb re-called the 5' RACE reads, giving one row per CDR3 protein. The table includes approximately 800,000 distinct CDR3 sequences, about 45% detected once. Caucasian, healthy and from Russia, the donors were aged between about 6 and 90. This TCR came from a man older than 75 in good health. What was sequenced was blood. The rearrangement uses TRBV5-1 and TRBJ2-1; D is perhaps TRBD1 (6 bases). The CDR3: CASSFRSQGAGNEQFF. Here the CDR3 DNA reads TGCGCCAGCAGCTTTCGTTCACAGGGCGCCGGCAATGAGCAGTTCTTC. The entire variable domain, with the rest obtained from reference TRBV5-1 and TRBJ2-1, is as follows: KAGVTQTPRYLIKTRGQQVTLSCSPISGHRSVSWYQQTPGQGLQFLFEYFSETQRNKGNFPGRFSGRQFSNSRSEMNVSTLELGDSALYLCASSFRSQGAGNEQFFGPGTRLTVL.